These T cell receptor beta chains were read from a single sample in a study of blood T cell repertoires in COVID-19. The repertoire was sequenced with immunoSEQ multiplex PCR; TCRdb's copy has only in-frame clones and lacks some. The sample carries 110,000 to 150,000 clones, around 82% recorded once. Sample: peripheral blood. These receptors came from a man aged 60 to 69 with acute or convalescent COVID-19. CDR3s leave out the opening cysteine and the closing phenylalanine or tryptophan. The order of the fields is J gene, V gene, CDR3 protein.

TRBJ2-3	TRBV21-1	ASSKEKAGGLPDTQY
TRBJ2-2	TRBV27	ASSFTGGRQNTGELF
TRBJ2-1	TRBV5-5	ASSPPGRNYNEQF
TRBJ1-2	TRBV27	ASSETGTGRFGYT
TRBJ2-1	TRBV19	ASRASGIYNEQF
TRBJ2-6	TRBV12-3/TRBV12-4	ASSTGGTNVLT
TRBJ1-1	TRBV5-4	ASSLPGHTNTEAF
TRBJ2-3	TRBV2	ASSRLAGGTDTQY
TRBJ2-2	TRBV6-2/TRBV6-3	ASSYGTSGELF
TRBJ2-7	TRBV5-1	ASSPGASGGYEQY
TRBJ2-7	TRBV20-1	SASAQGYRGLNYEQY
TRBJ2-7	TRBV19	ASSIEGQYEQY
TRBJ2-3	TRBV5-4	ASSSLKTRGGGDTQY
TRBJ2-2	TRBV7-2	ASSLTRTGWGELF
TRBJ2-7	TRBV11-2	ASSLGAGGGYEQY
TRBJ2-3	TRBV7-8	ASSWTGGNTQY
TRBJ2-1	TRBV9	ASSVAPPDNEQF
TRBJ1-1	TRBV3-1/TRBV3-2	ASSHAGVTEAF
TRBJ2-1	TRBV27	ASSTRTSGFSYNEQF
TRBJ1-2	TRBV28	ASSWNRDGYT
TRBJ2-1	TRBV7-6	ASSFFPKDRGTNEQF
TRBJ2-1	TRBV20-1	SARNGGQF
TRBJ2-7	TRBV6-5	ASSWGPGLAGEQY
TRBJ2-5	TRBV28	ASRTGGETQY
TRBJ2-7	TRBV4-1	ASSRSERSYEQY
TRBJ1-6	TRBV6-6	ASSSTGETSPLH
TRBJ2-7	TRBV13	ASSRSGGAYEQY
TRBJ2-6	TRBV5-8	ASSLGGDSGANVLT
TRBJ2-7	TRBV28	ASSSGSTSYEQY
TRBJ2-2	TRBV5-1	ASSLLRENIGELF
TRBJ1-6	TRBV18	ASSTGFQNSPLH
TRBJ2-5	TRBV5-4	ASSTTGYQETQY
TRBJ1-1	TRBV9	ASSDRQGARTEAF
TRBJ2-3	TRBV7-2	ASSPTSTDTQY
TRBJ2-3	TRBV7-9	ASSLTSGSADTQY
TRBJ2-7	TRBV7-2	ASSLVGSVSYEQY
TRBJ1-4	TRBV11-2	ASSPRRGGMEKLF
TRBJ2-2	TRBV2	ASSETGVKSGELF
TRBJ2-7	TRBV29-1	SALAGAYEQY
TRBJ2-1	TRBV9	ASSPSLGDYNEQF